This TCR beta chain was profiled in a study of tumor T cells in aggressive B-cell lymphoma. The CDR3 consists of 13 residues. Germline lookup yields CDR1 SGHAT and CDR2 FQNNGV. V was shortened by 5 bases and J by 6 bases, with 14 bases between the two germline ends. Some clones are missing from TCRdb's copy, which holds only in-frame ones; the method was immunoSEQ multiplex PCR. The data show approximately 4,000 clones, about nine tenths seen once. The sample was tumor tissue. The rearrangement uses TRBV11-2 and TRBJ2-7; D is possibly TRBD1 (5 bases). The clonotype originates from an adult with diffuse large B cell lymphoma. The CDR3 is CASSPTAGREQYF. CDR3 nucleotide sequence: TGTGCCAGCAGCCCGACCGCAGGGCGCGAGCAGTACTTC.